Detailed here is one T cell receptor beta chain. As yet, its antigen is unknown. This entry comes from a study of naive and memory T cell subsets. The CDR3 is 14 residues long. Germline-derived CDR1 and CDR2 are MNHEY and SMNVEV (reference sequence). After removal of 8 bases from V and 1 base from J, the junction contained 8 bases not matched to a gene. Overall study findings and caveats: Over 85% of naive TCR sequences appeared only once, unlike memory subsets. TCR counts from RNA may reflect activation-linked expression changes. Between naive and memory subsets, TCR abundance power law exponents differed.

Both TRBC1 and TRBC2 were covered by a beta constant-region primer of two equimolar oligonucleotides. Nested alpha and beta constant-region primers with the SP2 primer drove four PCR rounds on ligated cDNA. TCRdb processed the UMI-ligation and nested PCR reads anew with MiXCR; each CDR3 protein has one entry. Among 84,000 or so distinct CDR3 sequences listed, around 7% were seen once. What was sequenced was central memory CD4+ T cells from blood. The rearrangement joins TRBV27 to TRBJ2-7, with 7 bases fitting TRBD1. The TCR comes from a human donor in good health. In DNA form, the CDR3 reads TGTGCCAGCCGCCGACAGGGATTTTCCTACGAGCAGTACTTC. It specifies CASRRQGFSYEQYF.